A selection of T cell receptor beta chains follows, all from one sample in a study of blood T cells in healthy people across ages. One entry per CDR3 protein results from TCRdb running MiXCR on the 5' RACE reads. Among 660,000 or so distinct CDR3 sequences listed, roughly three fifths were seen once. Sample: blood. Receptor source: a man in his sixties in good health. The CDR3 runs from the conserved cysteine through the conserved F or W. D genes are given only for firm matches. The size field is filled for only some rows; it gives once, few, many or a size class.

DNA,CDR3,length,J,D,size,V
TGTGCCAGCCCTATTCGCACAGGGATCGGTGAGCAGTTCTTC,CASPIRTGIGEQFF,14,TRBJ2-1,-,-,TRBV21-1
TGTGCCATCAGCTATCTTCCCGGGACAGGGGGCACAGATACGCAGTATTTT,CAISYLPGTGGTDTQYF,17,TRBJ2-3,TRBD1,-,TRBV10-3
TGTGCCAGCAGCCGCGGACTCTTTGGAAACACCACATATTTT,CASSRGLFGNTTYF,14,TRBJ1-3,-,-,TRBV3-1
TGCGCCAGCAGCGTTGACCCGGGACAGGGAGGTGAAGCTTTCTTT,CASSVDPGQGGEAFF,15,TRBJ1-1,TRBD1,-,TRBV5-1
TGCAGTGCTAGAGATCCCGTACAGGGCTCGATGTTGAATTCACCCCTCCACTTT,CSARDPVQGSMLNSPLHF,18,TRBJ1-6,-,many,TRBV20-1
TGCAGTGCTTTCTCGACTGATGGCTACACCTTC,CSAFSTDGYTF,11,TRBJ1-2,-,-,TRBV20-1
TGTGCCAGCAGCCCGGTGGGACAGGGGTCCCCCCTCCACTTT,CASSPVGQGSPLHF,14,TRBJ1-6,TRBD1,-,TRBV12-3/TRBV12-4
TGTGCCAGCAGTGTATGGGGAGTCGATGAGCAGTTCTTC,CASSVWGVDEQFF,13,TRBJ2-1,-,-,TRBV27
TGTGCCATCAGTCCCGGGACAGGAATTCAAGAGACCCAGTACTTC,CAISPGTGIQETQYF,15,TRBJ2-5,TRBD1,few,TRBV10-3
TGTGCCAGCCGCCGGTGGGAGCTGTTTTTT,CASRRWELFF,10,TRBJ2-2,-,few,TRBV2
TGTGCCAGCAGCCGCATTTCCGGGACAGGGGGCAATGAGCAGTTCTTC,CASSRISGTGGNEQFF,16,TRBJ2-1,TRBD1,-,TRBV4-2
TGTGCCAGCAAAGGTGGTGAAAAACTGTTTTTT,CASKGGEKLFF,11,TRBJ1-4,-,few,TRBV2
TGTGCCAGCAGCCCCGGACAGGTTCGCACCTACGAGCAGTACTTC,CASSPGQVRTYEQYF,15,TRBJ2-7,TRBD1,-,TRBV6-6
TGCAGCGTACTGGGGCAGTGGAACACTGAAGCTTTCTTT,CSVLGQWNTEAFF,13,TRBJ1-1,-,-,TRBV29-1
TGTGCCAGCAGTCCCCCCCCGTGCGGACTAGCGGGGCCCTACGAGCAGTACTTC,CASSPPPCGLAGPYEQYF,18,TRBJ2-7,TRBD2,few,TRBV12-3/TRBV12-4
TGTGCCAGCAGTCCGAGTACTAGCAACATTCAGTACTTC,CASSPSTSNIQYF,13,TRBJ2-4,-,-,TRBV12-3/TRBV12-4
TGCGCCAGCAGCTTTGCCGGGGCGGGGTACGAGCAGTACTTC,CASSFAGAGYEQYF,14,TRBJ2-7,-,few,TRBV5-1
TGCAGTGCTAAGGGTACAGGCTACGAGCAGTACTTC,CSAKGTGYEQYF,12,TRBJ2-7,-,-,TRBV20-1
TGTGCCAGCCGGAGCGGGGGGGACCAAGAGACCCAGTACTTC,CASRSGGDQETQYF,14,TRBJ2-5,TRBD2,-,TRBV12-3/TRBV12-4
TGTGCCAGCAGTGAAGCGCAGTCCGGGCCTAATTCACCCCTCCACTTT,CASSEAQSGPNSPLHF,16,TRBJ1-6,-,few,TRBV2
TGTGCCAGCAGCCAATCCGCCGACAATGAGCAGTTCTTC,CASSQSADNEQFF,13,TRBJ2-1,-,-,TRBV3-1
TGCAGCGTTGACGGACTAGACACAGATACGCAGTATTTT,CSVDGLDTDTQYF,13,TRBJ2-3,TRBD2,-,TRBV29-1
TGTGCCAGCTCACCACGGAATGACCAAGAGACCCAGTACTTC,CASSPRNDQETQYF,14,TRBJ2-5,-,few,TRBV18
TGTGCCAGCAGTTACGGGACTAGCGCCTACAATGAGCGGTTCTTC,CASSYGTSAYNERFF,15,TRBJ2-1,TRBD2,-,TRBV6-2/TRBV6-3
TGCAGTGCTGAGCTAGGGGAGACCCAGTACTTC,CSAELGETQYF,11,TRBJ2-5,-,many,TRBV20-1
TGCAGTGCTAGAGATGAAGGTCGGGGGGCGGGCAATCAGCCCCAGCATTTT,CSARDEGRGAGNQPQHF,17,TRBJ1-5,-,-,TRBV20-1
TGTGCCAGCAGCGCTCCTAGGGCTAATTCACCCCTCCACTTT,CASSAPRANSPLHF,14,TRBJ1-6,-,-,TRBV9
TGCGCCAGCAGCCAAGATGAGGGAGACCCCTACAATGAGCAGTTCTTC,CASSQDEGDPYNEQFF,16,TRBJ2-1,-,-,TRBV4-1
TGTGCCAGCGGGGATTACGCGTACGAGCAGTACTTC,CASGDYAYEQYF,12,TRBJ2-7,-,few,TRBV25-1
TGCGCCAGCAGCCAGATTCCTAGCACAGATACGCAGTATTTT,CASSQIPSTDTQYF,14,TRBJ2-3,-,-,TRBV5-1
TGTGCCAGCAGTTACACGACAGGGAGGCGTTGGGAGACCCAGTACTTC,CASSYTTGRRWETQYF,16,TRBJ2-5,-,-,TRBV12-3/TRBV12-4
TGTGCCAGCAAAGGTAGACAGCTCTCTGGGGCCAACGTCCTGACTTTC,CASKGRQLSGANVLTF,16,TRBJ2-6,-,-,TRBV6-2/TRBV6-3
TGCAGCGTCCTATTGTCGGTGAATCCAGATACGCAGTATTTT,CSVLLSVNPDTQYF,14,TRBJ2-3,-,-,TRBV29-1
TGCAGTGCTAGAAAACAGGGCCCTTCGAATGGCTACACCTTC,CSARKQGPSNGYTF,14,TRBJ1-2,-,-,TRBV20-1
TGTGCCAGCAGCCTAGGGTCTTACCATGAGCAGTTCTTC,CASSLGSYHEQFF,13,TRBJ2-1,-,-,TRBV7-2
TGCGCCAGCAGCCAAGAAAGGGGGGCCCGGGAGACCCAGTACTTC,CASSQERGARETQYF,15,TRBJ2-5,-,few,TRBV4-1
TGTGCCAGCAGCTTAAGAGGGGCCTACGAGCAGTACTTC,CASSLRGAYEQYF,13,TRBJ2-7,-,-,TRBV12-3/TRBV12-4
TGTGCCAGCAGCACAGGGACAGGGGGTCGAGATTCGCAGTATTTT,CASSTGTGGRDSQYF,15,TRBJ2-3,TRBD1,-,TRBV7-6
TGTGCCACCAGCAACCCCACAAGAGGACTAGCGGGGGGCCAGTACACAGATACGCAGTATTTT,CATSNPTRGLAGGQYTDTQYF,21,TRBJ2-3,TRBD2,-,TRBV15
TGCAGTGCTAGAGTCTCCCTGGAGACCCAGTACTTC,CSARVSLETQYF,12,TRBJ2-5,-,-,TRBV20-1
TGTGCCAGCTCACCCTATATCGAGGGAGGAGAAAAACTGTTTTTT,CASSPYIEGGEKLFF,15,TRBJ1-4,-,-,TRBV18
TGTGCCAGCAGTTCCCCTAGCGGGGGGGCCGGGGAGACCCAGTACTTC,CASSSPSGGAGETQYF,16,TRBJ2-5,TRBD2,few,TRBV28
TGTGCCAGTGTAGCGGGGCCTTACAATGAGCAGTTCTTC,CASVAGPYNEQFF,13,TRBJ2-1,TRBD2,-,TRBV6-5
TGTGCCACCAGTGATCCACAGGGTCACTATGGCTACACCTTC,CATSDPQGHYGYTF,14,TRBJ1-2,-,-,TRBV24-1
TGTGCCAGCAGTTACGCCCCATATTCACCCCTCCACTTT,CASSYAPYSPLHF,13,TRBJ1-6,-,-,TRBV6-6
TGCAGTGCTAGATCCAGCGGGGGGCCAAGCTCCTACGAGCAGTACTTC,CSARSSGGPSSYEQYF,16,TRBJ2-7,TRBD2,-,TRBV20-1
TGTGCCAGCAGATCCGGGACAGATCAAGAGACCCAGTACTTC,CASRSGTDQETQYF,14,TRBJ2-5,TRBD1,-,TRBV7-9